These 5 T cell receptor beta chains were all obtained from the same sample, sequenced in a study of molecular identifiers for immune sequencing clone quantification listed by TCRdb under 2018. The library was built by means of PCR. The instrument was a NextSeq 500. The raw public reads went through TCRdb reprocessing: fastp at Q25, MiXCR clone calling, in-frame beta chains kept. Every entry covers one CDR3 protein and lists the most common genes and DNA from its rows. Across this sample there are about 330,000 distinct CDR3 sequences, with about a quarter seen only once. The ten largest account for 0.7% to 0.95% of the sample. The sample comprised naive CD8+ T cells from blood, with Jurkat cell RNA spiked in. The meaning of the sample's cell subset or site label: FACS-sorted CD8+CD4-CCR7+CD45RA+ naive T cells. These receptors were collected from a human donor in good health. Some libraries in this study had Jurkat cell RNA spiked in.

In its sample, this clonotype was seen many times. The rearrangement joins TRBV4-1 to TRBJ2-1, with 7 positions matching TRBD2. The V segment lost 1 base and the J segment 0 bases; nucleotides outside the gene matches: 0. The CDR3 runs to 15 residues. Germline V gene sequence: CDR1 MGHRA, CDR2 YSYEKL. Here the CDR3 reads CASSQGGSSYNEQFF. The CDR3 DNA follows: TGCGCCAGCAGCCAAGGCGGGAGCTCCTACAATGAGCAGTTCTTC.

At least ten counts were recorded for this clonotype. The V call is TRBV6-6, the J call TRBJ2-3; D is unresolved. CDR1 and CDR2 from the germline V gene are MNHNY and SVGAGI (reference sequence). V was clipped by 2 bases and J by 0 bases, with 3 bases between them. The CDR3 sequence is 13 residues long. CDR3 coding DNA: TGTGCCAGCAGTTACAGGAGCACAGATACGCAGTATTTT. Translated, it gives CASSYRSTDTQYF.

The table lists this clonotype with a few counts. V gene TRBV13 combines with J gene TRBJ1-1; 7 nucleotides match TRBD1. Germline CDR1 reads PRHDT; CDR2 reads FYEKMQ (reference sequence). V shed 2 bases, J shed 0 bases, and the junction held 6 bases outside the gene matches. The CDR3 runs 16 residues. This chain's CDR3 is CASSLQGVRVNTEAFF. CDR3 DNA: TGTGCCAGCAGCTTACAGGGGGTAAGAGTGAACACTGAAGCTTTCTTT.

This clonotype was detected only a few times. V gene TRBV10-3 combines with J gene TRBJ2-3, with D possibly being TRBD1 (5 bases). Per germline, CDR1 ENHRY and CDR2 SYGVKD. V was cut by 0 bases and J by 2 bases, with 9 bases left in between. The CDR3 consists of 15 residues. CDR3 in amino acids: CAISESQANTDTQYF. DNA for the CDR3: TGTGCCATCAGTGAGTCACAGGCCAACACAGATACGCAGTATTTT.

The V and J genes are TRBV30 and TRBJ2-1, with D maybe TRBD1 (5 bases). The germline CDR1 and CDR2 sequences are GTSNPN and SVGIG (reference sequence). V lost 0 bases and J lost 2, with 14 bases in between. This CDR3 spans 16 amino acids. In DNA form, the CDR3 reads TGTGCCTGGAGTGTTGGACACCAAGACGCCTACAATGAGCAGTTCTTC. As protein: CAWSVGHQDAYNEQFF.